This T cell receptor beta chain was found in a study of vaccination effects on CD4 cells after COVID-19 (dated by TCRdb to the early 2020s). General notes on the study: Two doses of either the BNT162b2 or the mRNA-1273 mRNA SARS-CoV-2 vaccine were administered to participants. The study compared SARS-CoV-2 spike-specific CD4+ TCR repertoires before and after mRNA vaccination in COVID-19 convalescent patients and infection-naive vaccine recipients. Altogether, roughly 10 COVID-19 convalescent patients and 4 SARS-CoV-2-naive healthy vaccine recipients made up the full study. Cultures from other donors in the study were sequenced with the Oncomine TCR Beta short-read assay on an Illumina iSeq 100.

In the ViraFEST assay, PBMC were stimulated with viral peptide pools, and antigen-specific CD4+ T cell clonotypes were then identified by expansion using TCR sequencing. After less than eleven days of culture, CD4+ T cells were isolated with the EasySep CD4+ T cell isolation kit. Healthy vaccine recipients had no prior SARS-CoV-2 infection, confirmed by negative nucleocapsid antibodies before and after vaccination. Approximately 2 million PBMC per well were cultured in IMDM with roughly 5% human AB serum, around 10 IU/ml IL-2 and gentamicin, plus 10 ug/ml peptides. Half of the culture medium was replaced with fresh IL-2-containing medium on days 3 and 7. Each peptide stimulation condition was cultured in triplicate wells unless otherwise noted. Using Ficoll-Paque Plus gradient centrifugation, PBMC were separated from whole blood and then either used fresh or cryopreserved at -140C. The spike proteins of SARS-CoV-2 and of the common cold coronaviruses HCoV-NL63, HCoV-OC43 and HCoV-229E were spanned by overlapping peptide pools. Genomic DNA was extracted from cultured CD4+ T cells with the QIAamp micro DNA kit.

The library was made by the immunoSEQ multiplex PCR assay. DNA from the CD4+ T cells that had been cultured and isolated underwent TCR beta CDR3 sequencing. The original pipeline was this. Non-productive TCR sequences were removed, reads were trimmed to the CDR3 region, and CDR3s of at least 7 amino acids were retained. Antigen-specific clonotypes were identified with the MANAFEST web app by comparing expansion in peptide wells against reference cultures. To count as positive, a clone had to show expansion at FDR<0.05 compared with the reference and with all other wells, an odds ratio above 5, and a frequency above 0.1% in two replicate wells. Cross-reactive clonotypes were defined as significantly expanded in SARS-CoV-2 spike wells and in at least one common cold coronavirus spike condition. CDR3 similarity was assessed by Levenshtein distance using the stringdist R package, and unrooted trees were constructed with ape in R 3.6.1. What TCRdb holds here is the immuneACCESS table cut down to in-frame rearrangements. Part of the clones is not present; checked against another copy, under half of the missing clones reflect an unresolved V gene, and the others are unexplained. That table supplies the V and J calls and clone size; D and trimming were determined from the DNA. Present in this sample are about 48,000 clones, 60% to 80% of which were seen just once. The ten largest clones capture 6% of the sample.

Broader findings and caveats from the paper: Both infection-induced and vaccine-induced clones contracted markedly at late post-vaccination timepoints, which is consistent with waning T cell responses. Limitations of the study were the small number of convalescent patients and the absence of early post-infection timepoints. Among healthy vaccine recipients, nearly all vaccine-induced clones were SARS-CoV-2 mono-reactive, and only 1 of 255 was cross-reactive with common cold coronaviruses.

This clone was counted a single time. Its antigen remains unidentified. No much larger clonotype is one base removed from it; base qualities were not supplied. This receptor was obtained from a human donor who received a COVID-19 vaccine. The specimen was CD4+ T cells from PBMCs cultured with HCoV-OC43 spike peptides, collected before COVID-19 vaccination. Sample cell subset or site, as interpreted from the label and publication: HCoV-OC43 spike overlapping peptide pool stimulation.

The sequence in DNA is TGCGCCAGCAGCTCGAAACCAGGGGCCGTTTCAGATACGCAGTATTTT. It translates as CASSSKPGAVSDTQYF. Recombination connected TRBV5-1 to TRBJ2-3; TRBD1 might be the D gene, on 6 matching bases. V and J lose 3 bases and 4 bases, and a span of 18 bases separates them. Sequences SGHRS (CDR1) and YFSETQ (CDR2) are obtained from the germline V gene. The cysteine opens and the phenylalanine closes a CDR3 of 16 amino acids. Only CDR3 DNA remains: 48 bases, in frame from the first base.